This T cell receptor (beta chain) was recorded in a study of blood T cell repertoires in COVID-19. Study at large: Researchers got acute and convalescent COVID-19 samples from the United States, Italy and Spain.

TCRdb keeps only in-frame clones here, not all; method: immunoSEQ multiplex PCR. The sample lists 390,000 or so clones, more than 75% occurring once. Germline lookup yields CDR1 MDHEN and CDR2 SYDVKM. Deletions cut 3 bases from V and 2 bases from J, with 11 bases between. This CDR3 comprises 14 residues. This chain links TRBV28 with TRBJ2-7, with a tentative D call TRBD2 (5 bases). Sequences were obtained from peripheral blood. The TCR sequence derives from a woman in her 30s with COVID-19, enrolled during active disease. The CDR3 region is CASSLELVPYEQYF. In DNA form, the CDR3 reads TGTGCCAGCAGTTTGGAACTAGTACCCTACGAGCAGTACTTC.